Included here is one T cell receptor beta chain sequence, with context. The method was immunoSEQ multiplex PCR; TCRdb's version includes in-frame clones alone and lacks a portion of them. The sample contains approximately 61,000 clones, 88% of which appear only once. The germline gives CDR1 GTSNPN, CDR2 SVGIG (reference sequence). V shed 3 bases and J 0 bases; nucleotides not matched to a gene: 13. The CDR3 spans 18 residues. The data stem from a study of T cell changes during pregnancy in multiple sclerosis. The receptor was derived from a female donor with multiple sclerosis, enrolled in a pregnancy study. Sequences were derived from peripheral blood, sampled in the first trimester of pregnancy. The gene calls are TRBV30 and TRBJ1-5; 8 bases fit TRBD1. Written as DNA, the CDR3 is TGTGCCTGGAGCTCAGGGACAGGACAAAAGTATAGCAATCAGCCCCAGCATTTT. This codes for CAWSSGTGQKYSNQPQHF.